The clone carrying this T cell receptor (beta chain) occurred a few times. Some clones are missing from TCRdb's copy, which holds only in-frame ones; the method was immunoSEQ multiplex PCR. The table lists under 300,000 clones, 79% of them singletons. The V gene's germline CDR1 is SNHLY and CDR2 FYNNEI. V was pared by 7 bases and J by 4 bases, with 14 bases between. The CDR3 extends over 14 amino acids. The sample originates from a study of blood T cell repertoires in COVID-19. The chain couples TRBV2 to TRBJ1-5; possible D gene TRBD1, 5 bases. Sequencing was performed on peripheral blood. The TCR comes from a middle-aged woman with active or convalescent COVID-19. CDR3 sequence: CASNWVGGNQPQHF. The CDR3 DNA is TGTGCCAGCAATTGGGTCGGGGGAAATCAGCCCCAGCATTTT.